These T cell receptor beta chains were read from a single sample in a study of circulating CD8 cells and anti-PD-1 response in melanoma. TCRdb called the reads again in MiXCR, with one record for every CDR3 protein. The table has about 400 distinct CDR3 sequences, about 13% seen once. This material consisted of CD8+ T cells from PBMCs, taken at baseline or after one month of anti-PD-1 therapy (not recorded which). These receptors were obtained from a human donor with melanoma. The CDR3 runs from the conserved cysteine through the conserved F or W. A D gene is named only where the DNA matches it firmly. Clone size is stated in some rows and not others, as once, few, many or a class when expanded.

j_call: TRBJ1-1; clone_size: medium-sized; v_call: TRBV19; d_call: .; cdr3_aa: CASSIQGSTEAFF; cdr3_nt: TGTGCCAGTAGTATACAGGGTAGTACTGAAGCTTTCTTT
j_call: TRBJ2-3; clone_size: medium-sized; v_call: TRBV4-1; d_call: .; cdr3_aa: CASSQEGSSTDTQYF; cdr3_nt: TGCGCCAGCAGCCAAGAGGGGTCTAGCACAGATACGCAGTATTTT
j_call: TRBJ2-3; clone_size: large; v_call: TRBV7-3; d_call: .; cdr3_aa: CASSRLAKGTDTQYF; cdr3_nt: TGTGCCAGCAGCCGGCTAGCGAAGGGCACAGATACGCAGTATTTT
j_call: TRBJ2-1; clone_size: few; v_call: TRBV2; d_call: .; cdr3_aa: CASLPGTIYNEQFF; cdr3_nt: TGTGCCAGCTTACCGGGGACGATCTACAATGAGCAGTTCTTC
j_call: TRBJ2-7; clone_size: few; v_call: TRBV19; d_call: .; cdr3_aa: CASSRPSGVEQYF; cdr3_nt: TGTGCCAGTAGTAGGCCCTCCGGCGTCGAGCAGTACTTC
j_call: TRBJ2-2; clone_size: medium-sized; v_call: TRBV2; d_call: .; cdr3_aa: CASFRPGGGRTGELFF; cdr3_nt: TGTGCCAGCTTTCGCCCGGGGGGCGGGCGGACCGGGGAGCTGTTTTTT
j_call: TRBJ2-1; clone_size: large; v_call: TRBV27; d_call: .; cdr3_aa: CASSLQGGSYNEQFF; cdr3_nt: TGTGCCAGCAGTTTACAGGGCGGCTCCTACAATGAGCAGTTCTTC
j_call: TRBJ2-7; clone_size: large; v_call: TRBV29-1; d_call: .; cdr3_aa: CSVGGVQDAPYEQYF; cdr3_nt: TGCAGTGTAGGGGGTGTCCAAGATGCACCCTACGAGCAGTACTTC
j_call: TRBJ2-3; clone_size: large; v_call: TRBV9; d_call: .; cdr3_aa: CASSVAEGTDTQYF; cdr3_nt: TGTGCCAGCAGCGTAGCGGAGGGCACAGATACGCAGTATTTT
j_call: TRBJ2-2; clone_size: .; v_call: TRBV7-3; d_call: .; cdr3_aa: CASGRLARGTGELLF; cdr3_nt: TGTGCCAGCGGCCGGCTAGCGAGAGGCACCGGGGAGCTGCTTTTC
j_call: TRBJ2-7; clone_size: medium-sized; v_call: TRBV19; d_call: TRBD1; cdr3_aa: CASSGTGTDPFIEQYF; cdr3_nt: TGTGCCAGTAGTGGAACCGGGACAGATCCTTTTATCGAGCAGTACTTC
j_call: TRBJ2-7; clone_size: large; v_call: TRBV20-1; d_call: .; cdr3_aa: CSARDAGASYEQYF; cdr3_nt: TGCAGTGCTAGAGATGCCGGAGCCTCCTACGAGCAGTACTTC
j_call: TRBJ2-1; clone_size: medium-sized; v_call: TRBV27; d_call: TRBD2; cdr3_aa: CASGSGSYNEQFF; cdr3_nt: TGTGCCAGTGGTAGCGGGAGCTACAATGAGCAGTTCTTC
j_call: TRBJ2-4; clone_size: medium-sized; v_call: TRBV24-1; d_call: TRBD2; cdr3_aa: CATSSGTSGRAGNIQYF; cdr3_nt: TGTGCCACCAGTTCTGGGACTAGCGGGAGGGCCGGGAACATTCAGTACTTC
j_call: TRBJ2-5; clone_size: medium-sized; v_call: TRBV24-1; d_call: TRBD1; cdr3_aa: CATSDPGTARETQYF; cdr3_nt: TGTGCCACCAGTGACCCCGGGACAGCTCGAGAGACCCAGTACTTC
j_call: TRBJ2-7; clone_size: large; v_call: TRBV27; d_call: .; cdr3_aa: CASTLSGGSEQYF; cdr3_nt: TGTGCCAGCACCTTGAGTGGGGGGAGCGAGCAGTACTTC
j_call: TRBJ2-7; clone_size: medium-sized; v_call: TRBV2; d_call: TRBD2; cdr3_aa: CASSGTSNEQYF; cdr3_nt: TGTGCCAGCAGCGGGACTAGCAACGAGCAGTACTTC
j_call: TRBJ2-7; clone_size: large; v_call: TRBV24-1; d_call: .; cdr3_aa: CATSSYKDNDEQYF; cdr3_nt: TGTGCCACCAGCAGTTATAAGGACAACGACGAGCAGTACTTC
j_call: TRBJ2-1; clone_size: medium-sized; v_call: TRBV11-3; d_call: TRBD2; cdr3_aa: CASSSGLAALDEQFF; cdr3_nt: TGTGCCAGCAGCTCGGGACTAGCGGCTCTGGATGAGCAGTTCTTC
j_call: TRBJ2-7; clone_size: medium-sized; v_call: TRBV27; d_call: .; cdr3_aa: CASSNTAAGEQYF; cdr3_nt: TGTGCCAGCAGTAATACCGCCGCGGGCGAGCAGTACTTC
j_call: TRBJ2-7; clone_size: medium-sized; v_call: TRBV27; d_call: TRBD2; cdr3_aa: CASSTPLAGVPYEQYF; cdr3_nt: TGTGCCAGCAGTACCCCACTAGCGGGAGTACCCTACGAGCAGTACTTC
j_call: TRBJ2-1; clone_size: medium-sized; v_call: TRBV11-2; d_call: TRBD2; cdr3_aa: CASRTLLAGDNEQFF; cdr3_nt: TGTGCCAGCAGAACTCTACTAGCGGGAGACAATGAGCAGTTCTTC
j_call: TRBJ2-5; clone_size: hyperexpanded; v_call: TRBV27; d_call: .; cdr3_aa: CASSLGSGFATQYF; cdr3_nt: TGTGCCAGCAGTTTAGGATCAGGATTTGCGACCCAGTACTTC
j_call: TRBJ1-5; clone_size: few; v_call: TRBV7-3; d_call: .; cdr3_aa: CASSQTGSGPQHF; cdr3_nt: TGTGCCAGCAGCCAGACGGGATCAGGCCCCCAGCATTTT
j_call: TRBJ2-7; clone_size: medium-sized; v_call: TRBV7-8; d_call: TRBD2; cdr3_aa: CASSLATGTSGPWGYEQYF; cdr3_nt: TGTGCCAGCAGCTTAGCCACTGGGACTAGCGGGCCTTGGGGCTACGAGCAGTACTTC
j_call: TRBJ2-5; clone_size: medium-sized; v_call: TRBV12-5; d_call: TRBD2; cdr3_aa: CASDPQGLAGWETQYF; cdr3_nt: TGTGCTAGTGACCCCCAGGGACTAGCGGGATGGGAGACCCAGTACTTC
j_call: TRBJ2-4; clone_size: hyperexpanded; v_call: TRBV5-4; d_call: .; cdr3_aa: CASSSRDYLAKNIQYF; cdr3_nt: TGTGCCAGCAGCTCCCGGGATTACCTAGCCAAAAACATTCAGTACTTC
j_call: TRBJ2-7; clone_size: medium-sized; v_call: TRBV4-2; d_call: .; cdr3_aa: CASSQERGSSYEQYF; cdr3_nt: TGTGCCAGCAGCCAAGAGAGGGGATCCTCCTACGAGCAGTACTTC
j_call: TRBJ2-1; clone_size: .; v_call: TRBV11-2; d_call: .; cdr3_aa: CASSLVRGLGDEQFF; cdr3_nt: TGTGCCAGCAGCTTAGTGCGGGGCCTAGGCGATGAGCAGTTCTTC
j_call: TRBJ2-3; clone_size: medium-sized; v_call: TRBV9; d_call: TRBD2; cdr3_aa: CASSVLAGPTDTQYF; cdr3_nt: TGTGCCAGCAGCGTACTAGCGGGGCCTACAGATACGCAGTATTTT
j_call: TRBJ2-7; clone_size: large; v_call: TRBV27; d_call: .; cdr3_aa: CASSSTGAGEQYF; cdr3_nt: TGTGCCAGCAGTTCGACAGGCGCGGGCGAGCAGTACTTC
j_call: TRBJ2-7; clone_size: medium-sized; v_call: TRBV4-1; d_call: .; cdr3_aa: CASSQERSSGEQYF; cdr3_nt: TGCGCCAGCAGCCAAGAAAGGAGCTCTGGCGAGCAGTACTTC
j_call: TRBJ2-1; clone_size: .; v_call: TRBV27; d_call: TRBD2; cdr3_aa: CASSWASAGERFF; cdr3_nt: TGTGCCAGCAGTTGGGCTAGCGCGGGAGAGCGGTTCTTC
j_call: TRBJ2-7; clone_size: large; v_call: TRBV11-2; d_call: TRBD1; cdr3_aa: CASNPGTVDYEQYF; cdr3_nt: TGTGCCAGCAACCCCGGGACAGTAGACTACGAGCAGTACTTC
j_call: TRBJ2-7; clone_size: medium-sized; v_call: TRBV7-8; d_call: TRBD1; cdr3_aa: CASSVGQAYEQYF; cdr3_nt: TGTGCCAGCAGCGTAGGACAGGCCTACGAGCAGTACTTC
j_call: TRBJ2-1; clone_size: medium-sized; v_call: TRBV27; d_call: TRBD2; cdr3_aa: CASSFVSSGNNEQFF; cdr3_nt: TGTGCCAGCAGTTTCGTGTCTAGCGGGAATAATGAGCAGTTCTTC
j_call: TRBJ2-5; clone_size: medium-sized; v_call: TRBV5-4; d_call: TRBD1; cdr3_aa: CASSLWGQTQETQYF; cdr3_nt: TGTGCCAGCAGCTTATGGGGACAGACGCAAGAGACCCAGTACTTC
j_call: TRBJ2-1; clone_size: .; v_call: TRBV2; d_call: TRBD2; cdr3_aa: CASSDSLAENNEQFF; cdr3_nt: TGTGCCAGCAGTGACTCACTAGCGGAGAACAATGAGCAGTTCTTC
j_call: TRBJ2-5; clone_size: medium-sized; v_call: TRBV7-9; d_call: .; cdr3_aa: CASSSPRARGAQYF; cdr3_nt: TGTGCCAGCAGCTCCCCCCGCGCGAGGGGGGCCCAGTACTTC
j_call: TRBJ2-3; clone_size: .; v_call: TRBV18; d_call: TRBD2; cdr3_aa: CASSPPAAGPTDTQYF; cdr3_nt: TGTGCCAGCTCACCACCAGCAGCGGGGCCCACAGATACGCAGTATTTT
j_call: TRBJ2-1; clone_size: hyperexpanded; v_call: TRBV29-1; d_call: TRBD1; cdr3_aa: CSVTGVVNEQFF; cdr3_nt: TGCAGCGTTACAGGGGTTGTGAATGAGCAGTTCTTC
j_call: TRBJ2-7; clone_size: .; v_call: TRBV28; d_call: .; cdr3_aa: CASISQGGGPLFEQYF; cdr3_nt: TGTGCCAGCATTTCGCAGGGAGGGGGACCTCTGTTCGAGCAGTACTTC
j_call: TRBJ2-7; clone_size: .; v_call: TRBV27; d_call: .; cdr3_aa: CASSPGAGAFYEQYF; cdr3_nt: TGTGCCAGCAGTCCAGGGGCAGGGGCCTTCTACGAGCAGTACTTC
j_call: TRBJ1-6; clone_size: medium-sized; v_call: TRBV19; d_call: .; cdr3_aa: CASSGRDANSPLHF; cdr3_nt: TGTGCCAGTAGCGGCCGGGACGCCAATTCACCCCTCCACTTT
j_call: TRBJ2-1; clone_size: medium-sized; v_call: TRBV27; d_call: TRBD2; cdr3_aa: CASSSRGTSGSPNEQFF; cdr3_nt: TGTGCCAGCAGTTCAAGAGGGACTAGCGGGAGTCCTAATGAGCAGTTCTTC
j_call: TRBJ2-7; clone_size: medium-sized; v_call: TRBV27; d_call: .; cdr3_aa: CASSLLAGAYEQYF; cdr3_nt: TGTGCCAGCAGTTTATTAGCAGGGGCCTACGAGCAGTACTTC
j_call: TRBJ1-5; clone_size: medium-sized; v_call: TRBV28; d_call: .; cdr3_aa: CASSLVTATNQPQHF; cdr3_nt: TGTGCCAGCAGTTTAGTGACAGCGACCAATCAGCCCCAGCATTTT
j_call: TRBJ2-3; clone_size: .; v_call: TRBV7-3; d_call: TRBD2; cdr3_aa: CASSRLALSTDAQYF; cdr3_nt: TGTGCCAGCAGCCGACTAGCGTTGAGCACAGATGCTCAGTATTTT
j_call: TRBJ1-5; clone_size: medium-sized; v_call: TRBV19; d_call: .; cdr3_aa: CASSRSTNSNQPQHF; cdr3_nt: TGTGCCAGTAGCCGAAGTACTAACAGCAATCAGCCCCAGCATTTT
j_call: TRBJ2-1; clone_size: .; v_call: TRBV19; d_call: .; cdr3_aa: CASSGAKYNEQFF; cdr3_nt: TGTGCCAGTAGCGGGGCGAAATACAATGAGCAGTTCTTC
j_call: TRBJ2-7; clone_size: medium-sized; v_call: TRBV2; d_call: .; cdr3_aa: CASSDQSMSYEQYF; cdr3_nt: TGTGCCAGCAGTGACCAGTCTATGTCCTACGAGCAGTACTTC
j_call: TRBJ2-7; clone_size: medium-sized; v_call: TRBV18; d_call: .; cdr3_aa: CASSPVAGEQYF; cdr3_nt: TGTGCCAGCTCACCAGTGGCGGGAGAGCAGTACTTC
j_call: TRBJ2-2; clone_size: large; v_call: TRBV29-1; d_call: .; cdr3_aa: CSVRRYTGELFF; cdr3_nt: TGCAGCGTCAGGAGGTACACCGGGGAGCTGTTTTTT
j_call: TRBJ2-1; clone_size: large; v_call: TRBV27; d_call: TRBD2; cdr3_aa: CASSWTSAGEQFF; cdr3_nt: TGTGCCAGCAGTTGGACTAGCGCGGGAGAGCAGTTCTTC